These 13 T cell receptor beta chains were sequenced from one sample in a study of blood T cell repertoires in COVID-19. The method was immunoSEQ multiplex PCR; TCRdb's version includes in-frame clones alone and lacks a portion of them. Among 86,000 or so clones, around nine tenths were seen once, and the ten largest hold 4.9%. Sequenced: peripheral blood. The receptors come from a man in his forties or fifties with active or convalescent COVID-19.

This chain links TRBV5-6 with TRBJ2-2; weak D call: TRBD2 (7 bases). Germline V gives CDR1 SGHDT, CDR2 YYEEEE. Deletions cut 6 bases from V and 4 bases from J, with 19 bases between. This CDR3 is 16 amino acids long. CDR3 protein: CASNLVGGPGTGELFF. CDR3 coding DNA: TGTGCCAGCAACCTGGTGGGGGGGCCGGGCACCGGGGAGCTGTTTTTT. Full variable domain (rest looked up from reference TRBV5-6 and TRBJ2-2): DAGVTQSPTHLIKTRGQQVTLRCSPKSGHDTVSWYQQALGQGPQFIFQYYEEEERQRGNFPDRFSGHQFPNYSSELNVNALLLGDSALYLCASNLVGGPGTGELFFGEGSRLTVL.

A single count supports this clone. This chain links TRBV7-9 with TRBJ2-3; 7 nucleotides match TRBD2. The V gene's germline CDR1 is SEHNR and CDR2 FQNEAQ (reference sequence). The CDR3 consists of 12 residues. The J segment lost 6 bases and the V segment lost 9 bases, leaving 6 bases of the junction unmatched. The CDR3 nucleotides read TGTGCCAGTGGGCGGGAGTCTGATACGCAGTATTTT. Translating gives CASGRESDTQYF. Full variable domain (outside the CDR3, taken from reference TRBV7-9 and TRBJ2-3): DTGVSQNPRHKITKRGQNVTFRCDPISEHNRLYWYRQTLGQGPEFLTYFQNEAQLEKSRLLSDRFSAERPKGSFSTLEIQRTEQGDSAMYLCASGRESDTQYFGPGTRLTVL.

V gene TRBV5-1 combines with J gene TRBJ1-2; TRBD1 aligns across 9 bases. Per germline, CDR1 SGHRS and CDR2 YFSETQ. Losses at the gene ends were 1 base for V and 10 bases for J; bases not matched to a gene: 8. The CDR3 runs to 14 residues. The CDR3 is CASSLRTGEIDYTF. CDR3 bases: TGCGCCAGCAGCTTGAGGACAGGGGAGATTGACTACACCTTC.

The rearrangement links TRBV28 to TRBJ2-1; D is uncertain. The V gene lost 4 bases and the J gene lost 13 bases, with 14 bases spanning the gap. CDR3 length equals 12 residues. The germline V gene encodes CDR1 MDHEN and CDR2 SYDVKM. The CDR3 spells CASSSPHPPQFF. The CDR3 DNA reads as TGTGCCAGCAGTTCCCCCCATCCCCCCCAGTTCTTC.

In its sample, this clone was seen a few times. The CDR3 region is CASRLGVNEQFF. The CDR3 region has the DNA TGTGCAAGTCGCTTAGGAGTTAACGAGCAGTTCTTC. This sequence joins TRBV12-2 and TRBJ2-1; no DNA check was done on the table's D call, TRBD2. TRBV12-2 is a pseudogene segment. The CDR3 has 12 amino acids.

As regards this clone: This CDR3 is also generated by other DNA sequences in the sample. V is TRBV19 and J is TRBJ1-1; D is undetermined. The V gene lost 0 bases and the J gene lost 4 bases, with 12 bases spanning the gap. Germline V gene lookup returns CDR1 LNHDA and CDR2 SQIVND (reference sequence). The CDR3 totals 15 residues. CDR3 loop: CASSIDPRVGTEAFF. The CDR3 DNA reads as TGTGCCAGTAGTATAGACCCCCGGGTTGGCACTGAAGCTTTCTTT.

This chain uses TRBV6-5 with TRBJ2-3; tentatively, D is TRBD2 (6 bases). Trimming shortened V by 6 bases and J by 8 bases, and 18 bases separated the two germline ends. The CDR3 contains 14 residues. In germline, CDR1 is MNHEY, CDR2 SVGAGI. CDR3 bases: TGTGCCAGCAGGATGGAGGGCGTTCAAGGTACGCAGTATTTT. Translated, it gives CASRMEGVQGTQYF.

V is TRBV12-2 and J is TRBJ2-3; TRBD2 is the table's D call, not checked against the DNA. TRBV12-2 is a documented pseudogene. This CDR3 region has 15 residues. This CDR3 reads CASRTLAGGTDTQYF. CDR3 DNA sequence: TGTGCAAGTCGCACATTAGCGGGGGGGACAGATACGCAGTATTTT.

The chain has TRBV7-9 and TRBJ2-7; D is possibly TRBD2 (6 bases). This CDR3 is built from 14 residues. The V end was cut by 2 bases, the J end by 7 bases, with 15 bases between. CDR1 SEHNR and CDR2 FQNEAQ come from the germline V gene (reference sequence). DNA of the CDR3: TGTGCCAGCAGCTTAAGGCGGGGATCGGGTGAGCAGTACGTC. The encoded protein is CASSLRRGSGEQYV.

The CDR3 nucleotides are TGTGCCATCCGTCAAGCGGGCCTGAACACAGATACGCAGTATTTT. As protein: CAIRQAGLNTDTQYF. The V and J genes are TRBV10-3 and TRBJ2-3; possible D gene TRBD2, 6 bases. Trimming took 8 bases from V and 2 from J, leaving 17 bases between them. This CDR3 spans 15 amino acids. Germline CDR1 reads ENHRY; CDR2 reads SYGVKD.

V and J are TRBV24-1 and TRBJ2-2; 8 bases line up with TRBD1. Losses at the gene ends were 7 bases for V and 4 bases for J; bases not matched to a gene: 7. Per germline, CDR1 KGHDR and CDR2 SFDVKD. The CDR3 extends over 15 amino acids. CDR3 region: CATSPRTGSTGELFF. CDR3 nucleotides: TGTGCCACCAGCCCCCGGACAGGGAGCACCGGGGAGCTGTTTTTT.

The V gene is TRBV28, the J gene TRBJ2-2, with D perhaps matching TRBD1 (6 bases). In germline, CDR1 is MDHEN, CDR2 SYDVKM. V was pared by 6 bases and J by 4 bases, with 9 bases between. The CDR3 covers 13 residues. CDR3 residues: CASRGTSTGELFF. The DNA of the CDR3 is TGTGCCAGCAGGGGGACAAGCACCGGGGAGCTGTTTTTT. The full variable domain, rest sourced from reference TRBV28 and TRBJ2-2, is DVKVTQSSRYLVKRTGEKVFLECVQDMDHENMFWYRQDPGLGLRLIYFSYDVKMKEKGDIPEGYSVSREKKERFSLILESASTNQTSMYLCASRGTSTGELFFGEGSRLTVL.

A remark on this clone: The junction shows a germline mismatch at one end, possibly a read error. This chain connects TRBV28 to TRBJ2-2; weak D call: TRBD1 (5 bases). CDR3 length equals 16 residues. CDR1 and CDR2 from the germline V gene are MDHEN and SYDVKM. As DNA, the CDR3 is TGTGCCAGCAGCCCCACAGAGAAGGGGAACTCCGGGGAGCTGTTTTTT. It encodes CASSPTEKGNSGELFF.